These 11 T cell receptor beta chains share one sample of origin, sequenced in a study of early T cells in non-severe SARS-CoV-2 infection. TCRdb recomputed calls from the 5' RACE reads with MiXCR, one row per CDR3 protein. The sample consists of about 69,000 distinct CDR3 sequences, 8.5% to 10% of them appearing once. Sequencing was performed on whole blood. These receptors originate from an adult who was a healthcare worker with PCR-confirmed SARS-CoV-2 infection or an uninfected control (not recorded which).

The rearrangement links TRBV11-3 to TRBJ2-5; 13 bases agree with TRBD2. V gave up 5 bases and J gave up 3 bases; unmatched junction bases: 12. The germline CDR1 and CDR2 sequences are SGHNT and YENEEA. The length of the CDR3 is 18 residues. This CDR3 is CASSPGTSGNYYEETQYF. The CDR3 DNA reads as TGTGCCAGCAGCCCTGGGACTAGCGGGAATTATTACGAAGAGACCCAGTACTTC.

The table lists this clonotype with a few counts. V gene TRBV29-1 combines with J gene TRBJ2-7, with 9 bases identical to TRBD1. Losses at the gene ends were 7 bases for V and 1 base for J; bases not matched to a gene: 8. The CDR3 totals 14 residues. From germline, CDR1 is SQVTM and CDR2 ANQGSEA. The CDR3 here is CSARTGVRSYEQYF. CDR3 in DNA: TGCAGCGCCCGGACAGGGGTTAGATCCTACGAGCAGTACTTC.

This clonotype was picked up a small number of times. At one end the junction does not follow the germline gene, possibly because of a read error. The chain uses TRBV2 and TRBJ2-1; D is perhaps TRBD1 (6 bases). The CDR3 is 14 residues long. CDR1 and CDR2 (germline): SNHLY, FYNNEI. The CDR3 DNA is TGTACCAGCAAGGGACAACAGTACTACAATGAGCAGTTCTTC. This translates into CTSKGQQYYNEQFF.

The chain carries TRBV12-3 or TRBV12-4 and TRBJ1-1, with D unresolved. This CDR3 has 11 amino acids. Deletions cut 6 bases from V and 5 bases from J, with 7 bases between. CDR3 amino acids: CASSPMTEAFF. The CDR3, as DNA: TGTGCCAGCAGCCCCATGACTGAAGCTTTCTTT.

This chain joins TRBV19 and TRBJ2-5, with 8 nucleotides matching TRBD2. The V segment lost 8 bases and the J segment 4 bases; nucleotides outside the gene matches: 12. Germline V gives CDR1 LNHDA, CDR2 SQIVND (reference sequence). The CDR3 sequence is 15 residues long. The chain's CDR3 is CASAGGVAGSETQYF. In nucleotides, the CDR3 is TGTGCCAGTGCTGGCGGGGTAGCGGGATCAGAGACCCAGTACTTC.

There are a few counts of this clonotype. The chain uses TRBV20-1 and TRBJ2-7, with D perhaps matching TRBD1 (6 bases). Between the trimmed V and J ends, which lost 1 base and 6 bases, there was a span of 16 bases. Germline V gene sequence: CDR1 DFQATT, CDR2 SNEGSKA (reference sequence). This CDR3 spans 14 amino acids. CDR3 DNA sequence: TGCAGTGCTAGAGTTGCCAGGGGCGTGGGCGAGCAGTACTTC. It is translated as CSARVARGVGEQYF.

This clonotype was seen more than once but under ten times. The chain joins TRBV5-5 to TRBJ2-3; D is possibly TRBD2 (6 bases). V was trimmed by 2 bases and J by 4 bases, leaving 11 bases between them. There are 14 residues in the CDR3. The V gene's germline CDR1 is SGHKS and CDR2 YYEKEE (reference sequence). The CDR3 DNA sequence: TGTGCCAGCAGCTTCCTCAGGGAGGCAGATACGCAGTATTTT. Protein sequence: CASSFLREADTQYF.

This clonotype was found many times. The chain employs TRBV5-1 and TRBJ1-1, with 8 bases matching TRBD1. The germline CDR1 and CDR2 sequences are SGHRS and YFSETQ. The CDR3 is 15 residues long. J was trimmed by 0 bases and V by 0 bases; bases with no gene match: 1. CDR3 sequence (DNA): TGCGCCAGCAGCTTGGGACAGGGGATGAACACTGAAGCTTTCTTT. Translating gives CASSLGQGMNTEAFF.

This clonotype was seen more than once but under ten times. The chain joins TRBV20-1 to TRBJ2-7; D gene unclear. Deletions cut 5 bases from V and 5 bases from J, with 19 bases between. The CDR3 contains 14 residues. Looked up from germline, CDR1 is DFQATT and CDR2 is SNEGSKA (reference sequence). CDR3 sequence reads: CSASPPQAAHEQYF. DNA of the CDR3: TGCAGTGCTTCCCCGCCGCAGGCAGCCCACGAGCAGTACTTC.

This rearrangement joins TRBV21-1 to TRBJ2-2. TRBV21-1 is a pseudogene. This CDR3 region has 16 residues. This chain's CDR3 is CASSKVSQRRTGELFF. The CDR3 DNA reads TGTGCCAGCAGCAAAGTAAGCCAGAGGCGCACCGGGGAGCTGTTTTTT.

This chain links TRBV11-2 with TRBJ1-6; D is unresolved. Germline V gives CDR1 SGHAT, CDR2 FQNNGV. CDR3 length: 13 residues. Trimming cost V 7 bases and J 10 bases, with 14 bases left between them. The CDR3 reads CASTQSGVSPLHF. Here the CDR3 DNA reads TGTGCCAGCACCCAAAGTGGGGTATCACCCCTCCACTTT.